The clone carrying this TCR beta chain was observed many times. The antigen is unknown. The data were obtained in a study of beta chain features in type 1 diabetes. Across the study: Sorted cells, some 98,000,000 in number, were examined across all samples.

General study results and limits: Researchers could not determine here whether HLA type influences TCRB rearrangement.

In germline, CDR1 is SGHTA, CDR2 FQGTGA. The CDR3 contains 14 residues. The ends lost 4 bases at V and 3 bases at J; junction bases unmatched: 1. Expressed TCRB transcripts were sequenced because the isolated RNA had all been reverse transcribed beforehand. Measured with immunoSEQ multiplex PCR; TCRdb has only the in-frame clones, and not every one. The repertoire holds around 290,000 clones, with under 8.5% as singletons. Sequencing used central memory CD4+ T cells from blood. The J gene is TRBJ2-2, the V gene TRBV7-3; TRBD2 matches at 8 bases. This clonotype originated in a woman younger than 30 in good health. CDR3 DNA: TGTGCCAGCAGCTCGGGACTAGACACCGGGGAGCTGTTTTTT. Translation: CASSSGLDTGELFF.